The T cell receptor (beta chain) described here comes from a study of blood T cell repertoires in COVID-19. Using immunoSEQ multiplex PCR, the repertoire was profiled, and TCRdb retains in-frame clones only, with some absent. Of 60,000 or so clones listed, roughly 79% are singletons. The sample comprised peripheral blood. The receptor's source is a man in his 60s with acute or convalescent COVID-19.

In nucleotides, the CDR3 is TGTGCCAGCAGCCCCCCGTCGGTAATGAACACTGAAGCTTTCTTT. This codes for CASSPPSVMNTEAFF. The chain uses TRBV7-9 and TRBJ1-1, with no clear D. Germline CDR1 and CDR2: SEHNR and FQNEAQ (reference sequence). Trimming cost V 5 bases and J 0 bases, with 13 bases left between them. The CDR3 runs to 15 residues.